This T cell receptor beta chain was sequenced for a study of blood T cell repertoires in COVID-19. V gave up 3 bases and J gave up 5 bases; unmatched junction bases: 5. CDR3 length equals 15 residues. CDR1 is LGHDT and CDR2 is YNNKEL in the germline V gene (reference sequence). TCRdb keeps only in-frame clones here, not all; method: immunoSEQ multiplex PCR. The table records 95,000 to 100,000 clones, 75% to 85% of them present only once. This chain links TRBV3-1 (or the pseudogene TRBV3-2) with TRBJ2-3; 10 positions match TRBD2. The source material was peripheral blood. This clonotype originated in a woman of 80 years or more with active or convalescent COVID-19. The CDR3 loop reads CASSHQREGEDTQYF. CDR3 coding DNA: TGTGCCAGCAGCCACCAGCGGGAGGGGGAAGATACGCAGTATTTT.